The clone carrying this T cell receptor beta chain was detected only a few times. Its antigen is as yet unknown. Distinct nucleotide sequences in the sample also encode this CDR3. Sorted populations were all over 98% pure. The entry originates in a study of beta chain features in type 1 diabetes. Expressed TCRB transcripts were sequenced because the entire RNA isolate underwent reverse transcription. Using immunoSEQ multiplex PCR, the repertoire was profiled, and TCRdb retains in-frame clones only, with some absent. The repertoire holds a few hundred thousand clones, around 16% seen once, with approximately 0.086% in the top ten. The CDR3 runs to 12 residues. V lost 4 bases, J lost 5 bases, and 9 bases lay in between. CDR1 and CDR2 (germline): SGHRS, YFSETQ. The study's findings and limits: More deletions and fewer insertions at VDJ junctions were found in patients with type 1 diabetes. Across all four CD4+ subsets, people with type 1 diabetes showed modestly shorter TCRB CDR3s. The cDNA sequencing approach could over-represent high-TCR-expressing cells. HLA influence on TCRB rearrangement stayed unresolved here.

The clonotype was recovered from a man between 25 and 39 years old with type 1 diabetes. The V call is TRBV5-1, the J call TRBJ2-5; D could derive from TRBD1 or TRBD2 (5 bases each). The sequencing input was naive CD4+ T cells from blood. The CDR3 coding sequence is TGCGCCAGCAGCCTGGGGGTGGAGACCCAGTACTTC. Amino acids: CASSLGVETQYF.